The 18 T cell receptor beta chains presented below share a single source sample, sequenced in a study of T-cell memory formation after mild COVID-19. TCRdb re-called the 5' RACE reads through MiXCR, storing one row per CDR3 protein. The sample holds fewer than 350,000 distinct CDR3 sequences, approximately 8% seen once. The material sequenced was PBMCs or a T cell subset sorted from them (not recorded which). The source is a man in his late teens or twenties who had mild COVID-19 (a few samples of this study predate the infection). Cell type and time point are not known.

This chain connects TRBV11-2 to TRBJ2-1; D unresolved. V lost 2 bases and J 5 bases, leaving 7 bases between the germline ends. From germline, CDR1 is SGHAT and CDR2 FQNNGV. This CDR3 is built from 13 residues. The chain's CDR3 is CASSLNRDNEQFF. Here the CDR3 DNA reads TGTGCCAGCAGCTTAAATAGGGACAATGAGCAGTTCTTC.

The rearrangement uses TRBV27 and TRBJ1-2, with D possibly being TRBD1 (5 bases). The ends were cut back, 0 bases at V and 2 bases at J, with 13 bases in the middle. CDR1 is MNHEY and CDR2 is SMNVEV in the germline V gene (reference sequence). The CDR3 runs to 16 residues. The DNA for the CDR3 is TGTGCCAGCAGTTTATCGTTACGGAGGGGCAACTATGGCTACACCTTC. It is translated as CASSLSLRRGNYGYTF.

This clonotype was detected ten times or more. The chain combines TRBV28 with TRBJ2-7; D call uncertain. This CDR3 spans 13 amino acids. From germline, CDR1 is MDHEN and CDR2 SYDVKM. Between the trimmed V and J ends, which lost 1 base and 0 bases, there was a span of 4 bases. The CDR3 protein is CASSLLASYEQYF. DNA for the CDR3: TGTGCCAGCAGTTTATTGGCCTCCTACGAGCAGTACTTC.

This clonotype has a handful of counts. J is TRBJ1-5 and V is TRBV7-9; TRBD1 matches at 7 bases. V lost 5 bases, J lost 1 base, and 5 bases stayed unmatched. The germline gives CDR1 SEHNR, CDR2 FQNEAQ (reference sequence). CDR3 length: 15 residues. CDR3 nucleotide sequence: TGTGCCAGCAGCGGAGGGGGCGCAAGCAATCAGCCCCAGCATTTT. Protein sequence: CASSGGGASNQPQHF.

This clonotype was found a few times. The chain has TRBV5-1 and TRBJ2-3; weak D call: TRBD2 (5 bases). The germline V and J ends were trimmed by 1 base and 10 bases, with 16 bases remaining between them. Per germline, CDR1 SGHRS and CDR2 YFSETQ. There are 14 residues in the CDR3. CDR3 in amino acids: CASSLPGSSPSQYF. In DNA, the CDR3 is TGCGCCAGCAGCTTGCCGGGGTCCAGTCCATCGCAGTATTTT.

This clonotype was seen a few times. The rearrangement joins TRBV6-8 to TRBJ2-1, with 8 bases identical to TRBD1. This CDR3 contains 17 residues. Germline CDR1 is MNHGY and CDR2 is SAAAGT. With 0 bases clipped from V and 7 bases from J, the junction kept 11 bases outside the gene matches. CDR3 nucleotides: TGTGCCAGCAGTTACTCGAGAGGCAGGGGGCGGTCGAATGAGCAGTTCTTC. Its translation: CASSYSRGRGRSNEQFF.

This clonotype was found many times. The chain carries TRBV12-3 or TRBV12-4 and TRBJ2-5; D is ambiguous. The V gene lost 7 bases and the J gene lost 0 bases, with 6 bases spanning the gap. The CDR3 covers 12 residues. Written as DNA, the CDR3 is TGTGCCAGCAACCGACACCAAGAGACCCAGTACTTC. Residues: CASNRHQETQYF.

Here the CDR3 reads CASSPGLTSVDEQYF. The CDR3 coding sequence is TGTGCCAGCAGCCCGGGACTGACGAGCGTTGACGAGCAGTACTTC. The rearrangement links TRBV7-2 to TRBJ2-7; D possibly corresponds to TRBD2 (6 bases). The CDR3 is 15 residues long. In germline, CDR1 is SGHTA, CDR2 FQGNSA. The germline V and J ends were trimmed by 5 bases and 5 bases, with 19 bases remaining between them.

This clonotype showed up just a few times. This chain uses TRBV7-2 with TRBJ2-3, with D perhaps TRBD2 (6 bases). Between the trimmed V and J ends, which lost 6 bases and 6 bases, there was a span of 16 bases. This CDR3 has 14 residues. Germline CDR1 reads SGHTA; CDR2 reads FQGNSA. CDR3 DNA sequence: TGTGCCAGCAGACTGACCGGGGGTGGTGATACGCAGTATTTT. Translating it yields CASRLTGGGDTQYF.

In its sample, this clonotype was seen a few times. The rearrangement links TRBV5-1 to TRBJ1-1, with TRBD1 as a possible D gene (5 bases). The CDR3 loop spans 12 amino acids. V lost 4 bases and J lost 6, with 10 bases in between. CDR1 is SGHRS, CDR2 YFSETQ, per germline. CDR3 in DNA: TGCGCCAGCAGCCCCGGGGCAGCTGAAGCTTTCTTT. Translated, it gives CASSPGAAEAFF.

This clonotype has at least ten counts. The rearrangement uses TRBV7-2 and TRBJ2-7; a weak D match, TRBD2 (7 bases). V lost 2 bases to trimming and J lost 4 bases, with 15 bases between them. Germline V CDR1 and CDR2: SGHTA, FQGNSA. The CDR3 sequence is 15 residues long. The CDR3 DNA follows: TGTGCCAGCAGCTTAATTACTGCGGGGGCTTACGAGCAGTACTTC. Translated: CASSLITAGAYEQYF.

This clonotype was observed many times. The chain uses TRBV5-1 and TRBJ1-2; TRBD1 matches 9 bases. Germline lookup yields CDR1 SGHRS and CDR2 YFSETQ. Losses at the gene ends were 4 bases for V and 2 bases for J; bases not matched to a gene: 6. The CDR3 spans 15 residues. CDR3 sequence (DNA): TGCGCCAGCAGCCCGACAGGGGGACTAAACTATGGCTACACCTTC. As protein: CASSPTGGLNYGYTF.

This clonotype was seen a handful of times. This chain links TRBV5-1 with TRBJ1-6, with a tentative D call TRBD1 (6 bases). This CDR3 region has 16 residues. V was cut by 0 bases and J by 2 bases, with 9 bases left in between. Germline lookup yields CDR1 SGHRS and CDR2 YFSETQ. CDR3 amino acids: CASSLAGQPYNSPLHF. The DNA for the CDR3 is TGCGCCAGCAGCTTGGCCGGACAGCCCTATAATTCACCCCTCCACTTT.

The table lists this clonotype with many counts. This sequence joins TRBV5-6 and TRBJ1-2, with TRBD1 identical over 9 bases. This CDR3 is built from 15 residues. Germline CDR1 SGHDT, CDR2 YYEEEE. Germline trimming cut 4 bases from V and 0 bases from J; bases unmatched to any gene: 4. The CDR3 nucleotides read TGTGCCAGCAGCCCGCGGACAGGGGCTAACTATGGCTACACCTTC. Its translation: CASSPRTGANYGYTF.

The table lists this clonotype with a few counts. The rearrangement links TRBV4-3 to TRBJ2-5; 8 bases are a match to TRBD1. V dropped 0 bases and J dropped 2; count of bases not matched to a gene: 2. The CDR3 consists of 15 residues. Germline V lookup: CDR1 LGHNA, CDR2 YSLEER. CDR3 residues: CASSQEDRGQETQYF. The CDR3 region has the DNA TGCGCCAGCAGCCAAGAAGACAGGGGTCAAGAGACCCAGTACTTC.

Here the CDR3 reads CASKRNSAKGETQYF. CDR3 nucleotide sequence: TGTGCCAGCAAGAGGAACTCCGCGAAGGGGGAGACCCAGTACTTC. The chain combines TRBV6-1 with TRBJ2-5; maybe TRBD1 (5 bases). CDR1 is MNHNS and CDR2 is SASEGT in the germline V gene. V lost 7 bases and J lost 5, with 20 bases in between. The CDR3 sequence is 15 residues long.

This clonotype was counted at least ten times. V is TRBV7-2 and J is TRBJ1-1; D call uncertain. V lost 5 bases and J 1 base, leaving 8 bases between the germline ends. The CDR3 extends over 13 amino acids. Germline V gene lookup returns CDR1 SGHTA and CDR2 FQGNSA. The CDR3 DNA reads TGTGCCAGCAGCCAACAGAGGAACACTGAAGCTTTCTTT. It translates to CASSQQRNTEAFF.

This clonotype has just a few counts. The rearrangement joins TRBV5-1 to TRBJ2-5, with 9 bases that match TRBD1. V lost 4 bases, J lost 2 bases, and 3 bases stayed unmatched. CDR1 and CDR2 (germline): SGHRS, YFSETQ. The CDR3 totals 14 residues. The CDR3 bases are TGCGCCAGCAGCACGGGACAGGGTCAAGAGACCCAGTACTTC. This translates into CASSTGQGQETQYF.